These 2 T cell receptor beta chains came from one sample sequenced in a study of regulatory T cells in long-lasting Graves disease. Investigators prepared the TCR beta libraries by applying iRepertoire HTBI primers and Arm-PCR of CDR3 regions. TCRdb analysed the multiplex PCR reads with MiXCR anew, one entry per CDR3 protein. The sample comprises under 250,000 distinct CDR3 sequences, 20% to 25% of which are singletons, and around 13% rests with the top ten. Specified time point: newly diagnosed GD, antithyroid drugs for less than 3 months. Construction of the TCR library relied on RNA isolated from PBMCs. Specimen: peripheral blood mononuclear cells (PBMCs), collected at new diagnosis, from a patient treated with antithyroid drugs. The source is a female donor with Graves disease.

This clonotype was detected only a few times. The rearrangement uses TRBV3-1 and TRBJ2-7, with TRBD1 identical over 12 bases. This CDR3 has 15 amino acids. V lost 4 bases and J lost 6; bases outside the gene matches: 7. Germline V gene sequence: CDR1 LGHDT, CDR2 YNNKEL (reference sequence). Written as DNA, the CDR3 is TGTGCCAGCAGCCTGACCGGGACAGGGGGCAGCGAGCAGTACTTC. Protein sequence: CASSLTGTGGSEQYF.

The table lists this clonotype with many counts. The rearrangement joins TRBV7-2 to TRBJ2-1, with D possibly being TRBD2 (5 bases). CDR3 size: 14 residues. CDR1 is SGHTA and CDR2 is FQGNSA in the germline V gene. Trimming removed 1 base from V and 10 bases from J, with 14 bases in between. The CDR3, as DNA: TGTGCCAGCAGCTTAGGGGTCTTGCAGCGGGAGCAGTTCTTC. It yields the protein CASSLGVLQREQFF.